By its share, the clone carrying this T cell receptor beta chain is medium-sized. Antigen specificity is unknown. The sample comes from a study of breast tumors, draining lymph nodes, adjacent tissues. Findings and limits, study-wide: Data fit most tumor T cells coming from lymph node, expanding in tumor. Tumor T cell lymph node origin was a supported hypothesis, not proven.

Axillary draining lymph nodes of breast cancer patients supplied the node samples. From germline, CDR1 is MNHNS and CDR2 SASEGT. V shed 3 bases and J shed 1 base, with 4 bases lying between them. This CDR3 comprises 13 residues. Each CDR3 protein gets one entry after TCRdb re-called the multiplex PCR reads with MiXCR. In the table there are approximately 150,000 distinct CDR3 sequences, approximately 29% of which are singletons. The specimen was axillary lymph node tissue. This receptor was taken from a female donor with breast cancer. Some clones in this sample may be carry-over from other donors' samples. V usage is TRBV6-1 and J usage is TRBJ1-5; no reliable D call. CDR3 nucleotide sequence: TGTGCCAGCAGTGAGGGGAGCAATCAGCCCCAGCATTTT. Residues: CASSEGSNQPQHF.